These T cell receptor beta chains were read from a single sample in a study of cytomegalovirus exposure and HLA in healthy donors. Method: immunoSEQ multiplex PCR; TCRdb's copy keeps in-frame clones and lacks some. The table includes 130,000 to 150,000 clones, about 70% detected once. The specimen sequenced was PBMCs. These receptor sequences come from a man aged 18 to 30 in good health and CMV-seronegative. Both conserved end residues are part of each CDR3. D genes are given only for firm matches. Only some rows state a clone size, as once, few, many or a class for expanded clones.

-	TRBV7-9	TRBJ2-2	TRBD1	TGTGCCAGCAGCTCGAACCCCGGGACAGGGAACACCGGGGAGCTGTTTTTT	CASSSNPGTGNTGELFF
-	TRBV6-1	TRBJ2-3	-	TGTGCCAGCAGTGAAAATTTGTCAGGAGGAGATACGCAGTATTTT	CASSENLSGGDTQYF
few	TRBV13	TRBJ1-1	TRBD1	TGTGCCAGCAGCTTACAGGGGGCTGAAGCTTTCTTT	CASSLQGAEAFF
-	TRBV7-7	TRBJ2-1	-	TGTGCCAGCAGCAGGACAGAGGACAATGAGCAGTTCTTC	CASSRTEDNEQFF
-	TRBV18	TRBJ2-1	-	TGTGCCAGCCACCCCCGGGACATATACAATGAGCAGTTCTTC	CASHPRDIYNEQFF
-	TRBV19	TRBJ2-7	-	TGTGCCAGTAGTATAGGGCCGGGAGTCTCTTCCGAGCAGTACTTC	CASSIGPGVSSEQYF
-	TRBV6-5	TRBJ2-3	TRBD2	TGTGCCAGCAGTTACGCTCTTAGCGGGAAAGATACGCAGTATTTT	CASSYALSGKDTQYF
-	TRBV5-1	TRBJ2-1	TRBD1	TGCGCCAGCAACGGGTTACAGGGGTCTAGCAATGAGCAGTTCTTC	CASNGLQGSSNEQFF
-	TRBV30	TRBJ1-2	-	TGTGCCTGGCTCTTTACAGGGTTGTCTGGCTACACCTTC	CAWLFTGLSGYTF
-	TRBV2	TRBJ1-2	TRBD1	TGTGCCAGCAGTAGGGACAGGGGTGACTATGGCTACACCTTC	CASSRDRGDYGYTF
few	TRBV28	TRBJ1-5	TRBD1	TGTGCCAGCAGTTTTTGGGGACAGGGCTTGAATCAGCCCCAGCATTTT	CASSFWGQGLNQPQHF
-	TRBV27	TRBJ2-1	TRBD2	TGTGCCAGCAGTTCTTTCCGTGGACTAGCGGGGGGGCTCGTCGACCACAATGAGCAGTTCTTC	CASSSFRGLAGGLVDHNEQFF
-	TRBV7-9	TRBJ1-2	-	TGTGCCAGCAGCGAAGGGACAAGACCTTCCTATGGCTACACCTTC	CASSEGTRPSYGYTF
-	TRBV27	TRBJ1-2	-	TGTGCCAGCAGTTCCCGACCCGGTTTGGGAGACTATGGCTACACCTTC	CASSSRPGLGDYGYTF
-	TRBV6-5	TRBJ1-6	-	TGTGCCAGCAGGATAAGCTCCTATAATTCCCCCCTCCACTTT	CASRISSYNSPLHF
-	TRBV7-2	TRBJ2-3	TRBD2	TGTGCCAGCAGCTTAGGCGGGGGGGGAGGAGATACGCAGTATTTT	CASSLGGGGGDTQYF
-	TRBV5-1	TRBJ2-2	-	TGCGCCAGCACAGGTGGGCTAGCGATCACCGGGGAGCTGTTTTTT	CASTGGLAITGELFF
-	TRBV25-1	TRBJ1-2	TRBD1	TGTGCCAGCAGCGAGACAGGGCCCTATGGCTACACCTTC	CASSETGPYGYTF
-	TRBV18	TRBJ2-5	-	TGTGCCAGCTCTACGACAGTTGTCGGCGAGACCCAGTACTTC	CASSTTVVGETQYF
-	TRBV18	TRBJ2-5	TRBD1	TGTGCCAGCTCTACACCAGGGACAGTCCAAGAGACCCAGTACTTC	CASSTPGTVQETQYF
few	TRBV19	TRBJ1-2	-	TGTGCCAGTAGTATACTACAGGGTGGCTACACCTTC	CASSILQGGYTF
once	TRBV29-1	TRBJ2-7	-	TGCAGCGTTGAATGTAACAACTCCTACGAGCAGTACTTC	CSVECNNSYEQYF
-	TRBV30	TRBJ1-5	-	TGTGCCTGGGGGGGCCGGGGGGCCGGGAGTCAGCCCCAGCATTTT	CAWGGRGAGSQPQHF
few	TRBV5-6	TRBJ2-1	TRBD1	TGTGCCAGCACCGGGACAGGGGCCCGAAGCTCCTACAATGAGCAGTTCTTC	CASTGTGARSSYNEQFF
-	TRBV19	TRBJ1-2	-	TGTGCCACCAGGAGCCAGAGGGTCCTAGTCAACTATGGCTACACCTTC	CATRSQRVLVNYGYTF
-	TRBV5-1	TRBJ1-4	-	TGCGCCAGCAGCGTGTTTAACGGGGTCCGTGAAAAACTGTTTTTT	CASSVFNGVREKLFF
-	TRBV19	TRBJ1-1	-	TGTGCCAGTAGTCCCGGACTTGGTTTGACTGAAGCTTTCTTT	CASSPGLGLTEAFF
-	TRBV27	TRBJ2-7	-	TGTGCCAGCAGGGCGGCAGTTTTATCCAACGAGCAGTACTTC	CASRAAVLSNEQYF
-	TRBV7-9	TRBJ2-1	TRBD2	TGTGCCAGCAGCTTAAGAAGCGGGAGAGACGCTGAGCAGTTCTTC	CASSLRSGRDAEQFF
-	TRBV5-6	TRBJ1-1	-	TGTGCCAGCAGCTTGTCAGGGCGCACTGAAGCTTTCTTT	CASSLSGRTEAFF
-	TRBV6-1	TRBJ1-4	-	TGTGCCAGCCGAGGGCAGCTAAATGAAAAACTGTTTTTT	CASRGQLNEKLFF
-	TRBV7-6	TRBJ2-1	TRBD2	TGTGCCAGCAGCGTATTAGCGGGAGGCAGCTACAATGAGCAGTTCTTC	CASSVLAGGSYNEQFF
-	TRBV14	TRBJ1-1	-	TGTGCCAGCAGCCAAGTTGGATGGGGGCTTCGGACTGAAGCTTTCTTT	CASSQVGWGLRTEAFF
-	TRBV5-1	TRBJ2-7	TRBD1	TGCGCCAGCAGCTTGGAACCCGCCGGGACAGGGACCTACGAGCAGTACTTC	CASSLEPAGTGTYEQYF
-	TRBV11-2	TRBJ2-3	-	TGTGCCAGCAGCTTAGGAGGGCCCCCCACAGATACGCAGTATTTT	CASSLGGPPTDTQYF
-	TRBV7-2	TRBJ2-3	TRBD2	TGTGCCAGCAGCTTAAACGGGAGGGCCGATACGCAGTATTTT	CASSLNGRADTQYF
-	TRBV7-9	TRBJ1-1	-	TGTGCCAGCAGCCCTAGTGGCGGGGACACTGAAGCTTTCTTT	CASSPSGGDTEAFF
-	TRBV9	TRBJ2-3	TRBD2	TGTGCCAGCAGCGTAGGGACTAGCGGGAGGAGGCGGGGACAATCGACAGATACGCAGTATTTT	CASSVGTSGRRRGQSTDTQYF
-	TRBV28	TRBJ1-5	TRBD1	TGTGCCAGCAGTTTGGGCAGGGGGCCTCAGCCCCAGCATTTT	CASSLGRGPQPQHF
once	TRBV5-1	TRBJ1-1	-	TGCGCCAGCAGCTTGGGACAGGTCACTGAAGCTTTCTTT	CASSLGQVTEAFF
few	TRBV30	TRBJ2-7	TRBD1	TGTGCCTGGAGTGCCGGGACAGGGGGCACCTACGAGCAGTACTTC	CAWSAGTGGTYEQYF
-	TRBV4-1	TRBJ2-1	-	TGCGCCAGCAGCCTGTGGAAAGGACAGTACAATGAGCAGTTCTTC	CASSLWKGQYNEQFF
few	TRBV5-1	TRBJ2-5	-	TGCGCCAGCAGCTTGACAGGGACGGAAGCGGAGTACTTC	CASSLTGTEAEYF
-	TRBV28	TRBJ1-1	TRBD1	TGTGCCAGCAGTTTATGGGGGACAGGGGACACTGAAGCTTTCTTT	CASSLWGTGDTEAFF
-	TRBV7-2	TRBJ1-2	-	TGTGCCAGCAGCCCCCGACAGACCTATGGCTACACCTTC	CASSPRQTYGYTF
-	TRBV9	TRBJ1-3	-	TGTGCCAGCAGCGTAGGACAGGTCAAAGGAAACACCATATATTTT	CASSVGQVKGNTIYF
-	TRBV30	TRBJ2-2	-	TGTGCCTGGGGTAGGAACACCGGGGAGCTGTTTTTT	CAWGRNTGELFF